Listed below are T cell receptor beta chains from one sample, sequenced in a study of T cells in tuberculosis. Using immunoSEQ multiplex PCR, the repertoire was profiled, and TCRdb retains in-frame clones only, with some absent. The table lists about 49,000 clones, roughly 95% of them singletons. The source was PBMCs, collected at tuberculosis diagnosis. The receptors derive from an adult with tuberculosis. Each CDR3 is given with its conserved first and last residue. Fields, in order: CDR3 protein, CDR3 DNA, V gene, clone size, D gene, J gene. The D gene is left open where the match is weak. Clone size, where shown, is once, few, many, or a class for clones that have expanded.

CASSLARLAITDTQYF | TGTGCCAGCAGCTTAGCGCGACTAGCGATCACAGATACGCAGTATTTT | TRBV7-2 | - | TRBD2 | TRBJ2-3
CASSFGLDNEQFF | TGTGCCAGTAGTTTCGGACTAGACAATGAGCAGTTCTTC | TRBV19 | - | TRBD2 | TRBJ2-1
CASSHGTGIQPQHF | TGTGCCAGCAGCCATGGGACAGGGATTCAGCCCCAGCATTTT | TRBV27 | - | TRBD1 | TRBJ1-5
CASSASPVTATYEQYF | TGTGCCAGCAGCGCTTCCCCGGTAACAGCAACCTACGAGCAGTACTTC | TRBV7-2 | - | - | TRBJ2-7
CASSIRQGAFQPQHF | TGTGCCAGTAGTATTAGACAGGGGGCATTTCAGCCCCAGCATTTT | TRBV19 | - | TRBD1 | TRBJ1-5
CSVVLAGYEQYF | TGCAGCGTTGTATTAGCGGGGTACGAGCAGTACTTC | TRBV29-1 | - | TRBD2 | TRBJ2-7
CASRISGSSYNEQFF | TGTGCCAGCAGAATTAGCGGGAGCTCCTACAATGAGCAGTTCTTC | TRBV6-6 | - | TRBD2 | TRBJ2-1
CASSPSGTKLNEQFF | TGTGCCAGCTCACCTTCCGGGACAAAACTCAATGAGCAGTTCTTC | TRBV18 | - | - | TRBJ2-1
CASSPSSGRANEQFF | TGTGCCAGCAGCCCCTCTAGCGGGAGGGCCAATGAGCAGTTCTTC | TRBV11-2 | - | TRBD2 | TRBJ2-1
CAISEREADTQYF | TGTGCCATCAGTGAACGGGAGGCAGATACGCAGTATTTT | TRBV10-3 | - | TRBD2 | TRBJ2-3
CASSPMVTTEQYF | TGTGCCAGCAGCCCCATGGTCACTACCGAGCAGTACTTC | TRBV7-2 | once | - | TRBJ2-7
CASSLGWDLPYEQYF | TGTGCCAGCAGCTTAGGTTGGGACTTACCCTACGAGCAGTACTTC | TRBV7-2 | - | - | TRBJ2-7
CASSLTGGAGTDTQYF | TGTGCCAGCAGTTTAACGGGGGGCGCGGGCACAGATACGCAGTATTTT | TRBV13 | - | - | TRBJ2-3
CASSLVRTDTQYF | TGTGCCAGTAGTTTGGTGAGAACAGATACGCAGTATTTT | TRBV19 | - | - | TRBJ2-3
CASSQDQKREQFF | TGCGCCAGCAGCCAAGATCAAAAACGGGAGCAGTTCTTC | TRBV4-3 | - | - | TRBJ2-1
CSVDPSSGGGETQYF | TGCAGCGTTGATCCTTCTAGCGGGGGGGGAGAGACCCAGTACTTC | TRBV29-1 | - | TRBD2 | TRBJ2-5
CASSLGTGVQETQYF | TGTGCCAGCAGCTTAGGGACAGGGGTCCAAGAGACCCAGTACTTC | TRBV11-2 | - | TRBD1 | TRBJ2-5
CASSPTTSGRAKTQYF | TGTGCCAGCTCACCAACAACTAGCGGGAGGGCAAAGACCCAGTACTTC | TRBV18 | - | TRBD2 | TRBJ2-5
CASYSGGKQYF | TGTGCCAGTTATTCAGGGGGCAAGCAGTACTTC | TRBV25-1 | - | TRBD1 | TRBJ2-7
CASSSTVNTEAFF | TGTGCCAGCAGTTCCACAGTGAACACTGAAGCTTTCTTT | TRBV5-8 | - | - | TRBJ1-1
CASSDDRGGGWDYGYTF | TGTGCCAGCAGCGACGACAGGGGCGGCGGATGGGACTATGGCTACACCTTC | TRBV7-8 | - | TRBD1 | TRBJ1-2
CAISESSGTGEAFF | TGTGCCATCAGTGAGTCTTCGGGAACCGGAGAAGCTTTCTTT | TRBV10-3 | - | - | TRBJ1-1
CASSSLAGAYEQYF | TGTGCCAGCAGTTCGCTAGCGGGAGCCTACGAGCAGTACTTC | TRBV5-4 | once | TRBD2 | TRBJ2-7
CASSSSGSYEQYF | TGTGCCAGCAGCTCCTCGGGCTCCTACGAGCAGTACTTC | TRBV7-3 | - | - | TRBJ2-7
CASSKGSGWDGYTF | TGTGCCAGCAGCAAAGGCTCAGGGTGGGATGGCTACACCTTC | TRBV6-5 | - | - | TRBJ1-2
CASRTEPFDSEQFF | TGTGCCAGCAGAACCGAGCCTTTCGACAGTGAGCAGTTCTTC | TRBV6-5 | - | - | TRBJ2-1
CSVDSPNTGELFF | TGCAGCGTTGATAGCCCGAACACCGGGGAGCTGTTTTTT | TRBV29-1 | - | - | TRBJ2-2
CASSGIGGSGNTIYF | TGTGCCAGCAGCGGAATAGGGGGCTCTGGAAACACCATATATTTT | TRBV5-5 | - | - | TRBJ1-3
CASSQEGRGASEAFF | TGCGCCAGCAGCCAAGAAGGCAGGGGGGCCTCCGAAGCTTTCTTT | TRBV4-1 | once | TRBD1 | TRBJ1-1
CASSYLGQGNIQYF | TGTGCCAGCAGTTACTTGGGACAGGGAAACATTCAGTACTTC | TRBV6-5 | - | TRBD1 | TRBJ2-4
CASSFPPSENEQFF | TGTGCCAGCAGCTTTCCGCCTAGCGAGAATGAGCAGTTCTTC | TRBV12-1 | - | - | TRBJ2-1
CATTATAMNTEAFF | TGTGCCACCACCGCGACTGCGATGAACACTGAAGCTTTCTTT | TRBV15 | - | - | TRBJ1-1
CATRPGTDNTGELFF | TGTGCCACTCGGCCCGGGACAGACAACACCGGGGAGCTGTTTTTT | TRBV19 | - | TRBD1 | TRBJ2-2
CASKPEGGRGETQYF | TGTGCCAGCAAACCAGAAGGGGGACGGGGAGAGACCCAGTACTTC | TRBV13 | - | - | TRBJ2-5
CASSTERGDTQYF | TGTGCCAGCAGCACGGAAAGAGGTGATACGCAGTATTTT | TRBV5-6 | - | - | TRBJ2-3
CASSLAPRGTGGRGMEQYF | TGTGCCAGCAGCTTAGCGCCACGGGGAACGGGCGGGAGGGGCATGGAGCAGTACTTC | TRBV7-2 | - | TRBD2 | TRBJ2-7
CATSRDPLNQETQYF | TGTGCCACCAGCAGAGATCCACTAAACCAAGAGACCCAGTACTTC | TRBV15 | - | - | TRBJ2-5
CASSAALAGGPQYF | TGTGCCAGCAGCGCCGCTCTAGCGGGAGGGCCGCAGTACTTC | TRBV9 | - | TRBD2 | TRBJ2-5
CASSETASFFF | TGCGCCAGCAGTGAGACAGCCAGTTTCTTCTTT | TRBV10-2 | - | - | TRBJ1-1
CASSFASGQGVGSEKLFF | TGTGCCAGCAGCTTCGCTTCGGGACAGGGGGTAGGCTCAGAAAAACTGTTTTTT | TRBV7-8 | once | TRBD1 | TRBJ1-4
CASRFRGGAGELFF | TGCGCCAGCAGGTTCCGCGGGGGGGCCGGGGAGCTGTTTTTT | TRBV5-1 | - | TRBD2 | TRBJ2-2